The T cell receptor (beta chain) under discussion was sequenced for a study of blood T cell repertoires in COVID-19. Study context: T cells, B-cell-depleted T cells, or PBMCs provided the cDNA or gDNA that served as material.

In the original workflow: How many nucleated cells were present was estimated from reference gene primer amplification. The assay was immunoSEQ multiplex PCR, and TCRdb's table has in-frame clones only and misses some. V and J calls and clone size come straight from that table; D and trimming were deduced from the DNA. The data contain 110,000 to 150,000 clones, 80% to 90% of them seen just once; the ten biggest clones take up approximately 1.4%. This sequence originates from a woman aged 60-75 years with acute or convalescent COVID-19. Source material: peripheral blood.

CDR3 sequence reads: CASSIAAGGISYEQYF. The CDR3, as DNA: TGTGCCAGTAGTATAGCAGCGGGGGGGATCTCCTACGAGCAGTACTTC. The chain joins TRBV19 to TRBJ2-7, with TRBD2 identical over 10 bases. The trim removed 1 base at V and 0 bases at J, leaving 3 bases unmatched. The CDR3 loop spans 16 amino acids. From germline, CDR1 is LNHDA and CDR2 SQIVND (reference sequence).